This is a list of T cell receptor beta chains from one sample in a study of breast tumors, draining lymph nodes, adjacent tissues. MiXCR, run by TCRdb on the multiplex PCR reads, gives a single entry per CDR3 protein. This sample yields 120,000 to 150,000 distinct CDR3 sequences, of which roughly 33% are seen a single time; less than 2.5% belongs to the top ten. Sequences were obtained from axillary lymph node tissue. The receptors derive from a female donor with breast cancer. Some clones in this sample may be carry-over from other donors' samples. The CDR3 runs from the conserved cysteine through the conserved F or W. The D gene is left open where the match is weak. Clone size is shown for a subset of rows, as once, few, many or a class of expanded clone.

j_gene,len,d_gene,abundance,v_gene,CDR3nt,CDR3aa
TRBJ2-2,14,-,many,TRBV7-3,TGTGCCAGCAGCTCCCAAGGGAACACCGGGGAGCTGTTTTTT,CASSSQGNTGELFF
TRBJ2-2,16,-,many,TRBV7-2,TGTGCCAGCAGCTTAGATGGACTAACGAACACCGGGGAGCTGTTTTTT,CASSLDGLTNTGELFF
TRBJ1-1,14,-,-,TRBV5-1,TGCGCCAGCCGCTGGCAGGACACAAACACTGAAGCTTTCTTT,CASRWQDTNTEAFF
TRBJ2-1,15,TRBD2,many,TRBV5-1,TGCGCCAGCAGCTTGGATAGCGGGGCCTACAATGAGCAGTTCTTC,CASSLDSGAYNEQFF
TRBJ1-2,12,-,many,TRBV6-5,TGTGCCGCCAGGGCAGGGTCGACTGGCTACACCTTC,CAARAGSTGYTF
TRBJ1-3,14,-,-,TRBV27,TGTGCCAGCAGTTTATCGGTCTCTGGAAACACCATATATTTT,CASSLSVSGNTIYF
TRBJ1-2,12,TRBD1,many,TRBV19,TGTGCCAGTAGTACAGGGGGTAGGGGCTACACCTTC,CASSTGGRGYTF
TRBJ2-5,16,TRBD2,many,TRBV9,TGTGCCAGCAGCGTAGCGAGCGGGGGGGCTTGGGAGACCCAGTACTTC,CASSVASGGAWETQYF
TRBJ1-3,15,-,many,TRBV5-1,TGCGCCAGCAGCCCAACAGGAGTAACTGGAAACACCATATATTTT,CASSPTGVTGNTIYF
TRBJ2-2,13,-,many,TRBV6-5,TGTGCCAGCAGCCAAAGGTACACCGGGGAGCTGTTTTTT,CASSQRYTGELFF
TRBJ2-5,16,-,many,TRBV6-6,TGTGCCAGCAGTTCAAAAACCGGGACTGACCAAGAGACCCAGTACTTC,CASSSKTGTDQETQYF
TRBJ1-1,16,TRBD1,few,TRBV7-9,TGTGCCAGCAGCTCCCAGGGGGGGGGGAAGAACACTGAAGCTTTCTTT,CASSSQGGGKNTEAFF
TRBJ2-7,15,-,many,TRBV6-5,TGTGCCAGCAGTTACTCAGGGACTCTTTTCTACGAGCAGTACTTC,CASSYSGTLFYEQYF
TRBJ2-1,17,TRBD2,many,TRBV20-1,TGCAGTGCTAGAAACTCTCGGGGGGGCCCGAATTACAATGAGCAGTTCTTC,CSARNSRGGPNYNEQFF
TRBJ2-2,15,-,many,TRBV7-2,TGTGCCAGCAGCTCCTCCACCATGGGAACCGGGGAGCTGTTTTTT,CASSSSTMGTGELFF
TRBJ1-1,13,TRBD1,-,TRBV20-1,TGCAGTGCTAGGGGACAGGGGGAGACTGAAGCTTTCTTT,CSARGQGETEAFF
TRBJ2-7,15,TRBD1,-,TRBV6-5,TGTGCCAGCAGTCACGACAGGGGGCCGGGTGGTGAGCAGTACTTC,CASSHDRGPGGEQYF
TRBJ2-6,8,-,few,TRBV5-1,TGCGCCAGCAGCTTGGCCGCGTTC,CASSLAAF
TRBJ2-2,15,-,many,TRBV19,TGTGCCAGTAGTATCCGGCTGGGCCTTACCGGGGAGCTGTTTTTT,CASSIRLGLTGELFF
TRBJ1-4,15,-,many,TRBV7-9,TGTGCCAGCAGCCCCGACAGGACAACTAATGAAAAACTGTTTTTT,CASSPDRTTNEKLFF
TRBJ2-6,15,-,-,TRBV11-2,TGTGCCAGCAGCATGGACAGCTCTGGGGCCAACGTCCTGACTTTC,CASSMDSSGANVLTF
TRBJ1-6,15,TRBD1,-,TRBV3-1,TGCGCCTGCAGCCCGGGACAGGGGAATAATTCACCCCTCCACTTT,CACSPGQGNNSPLHF
TRBJ1-2,15,-,many,TRBV11-3,TGTGCCAGCAGCCCGTGGGGGGGTGGGTTCTATGGCTACACCTTC,CASSPWGGGFYGYTF
TRBJ2-2,17,-,-,TRBV6-5,TGTGCCAGCAGTCACTCTCACGCGGCTTTGAGCACCGGGGAGCTGTTTTTT,CASSHSHAALSTGELFF
TRBJ1-6,13,-,many,TRBV29-1,TGCAGCGTGCTGGGGGGGGGTAATTCACCCCTCCACTTT,CSVLGGGNSPLHF
TRBJ1-6,15,-,many,TRBV27,TGTGCCAGCAGACACCCCGACCAGGGGTCTTCACCCCTCCACTTT,CASRHPDQGSSPLHF
TRBJ1-1,16,TRBD1,-,TRBV6-6,TGTGCCAGCAGTCACTCGCCAGGGGGCATGAACACTGAAGCTTTCTTT,CASSHSPGGMNTEAFF
TRBJ2-1,14,-,many,TRBV6-6,TGTGCCAGCGTGACAGGAGCCCTAGGGAATGAGCAGTTCTTC,CASVTGALGNEQFF